This record covers a single T cell receptor beta chain. Antigen specificity is unknown. The CDR3 contains 17 residues. Trimming removed 0 bases at V and 5 bases at J, with 20 bases between. The germline V gene has CDR1 SQVTM and CDR2 ANQGSEA. The source of the sample is a study of cytomegalovirus exposure and HLA in healthy donors. Whole-study context: Roughly 80 million unique TCRs from HLA-typed donors made up an early data release. General observations from the study: On later analysis, the bulk of CMV-associated TCR beta chains appeared to be HLA-restricted. Follow-up analysis later connected one missense variant in DCLRE1C with trimming of TCR beta V- and J-genes. A likely sequencing artifact accounted for one observed cluster of highly shared sequence variants.

A multiplex PCR was run with 60 Vbeta primers and 13 Jbeta primers. Clones were read by immunoSEQ multiplex PCR, and TCRdb kept only the in-frame ones, dropping some. Of over 200,000 clones in the sample, around nine tenths were seen once. The chain links TRBV29-1 to TRBJ1-3, with unresolved D. The TCR comes from a young woman in good health and CMV-seronegative. Source material: PBMCs. The CDR3 bases are TGCAGCGTTGAAGATAGGAGGCCCAGGAGTTTAAGAAACACCATATATTTT. It yields the protein CSVEDRRPRSLRNTIYF.